Below are 17 T cell receptor beta chains sequenced from a single sample in a study of blood T cell repertoires in COVID-19. Clones were read by immunoSEQ multiplex PCR, and TCRdb kept only the in-frame ones, dropping some. The sample carries approximately 140,000 clones, around 81% recorded once. What was sequenced was peripheral blood. These receptor sequences come from a man in his 60s with active or convalescent COVID-19.

CDR3 DNA: TGTGCCACCAGTGGCCAGCCCCGGGGTACCGGGGAGCTGTTTTTT. Translating gives CATSGQPRGTGELFF. The rearrangement uses TRBV24-1 and TRBJ2-2, with TRBD2 as a possible D gene (5 bases). The V gene lost 5 bases and the J gene lost 5 bases, with 14 bases spanning the gap. The CDR3 extends over 15 amino acids. CDR1 and CDR2 (germline): KGHDR, SFDVKD.

The chain is built from TRBV5-1 and TRBJ1-2, with 7 bases matching TRBD1. Trimming cost V 4 bases and J 3 bases; bases outside gene matches: 6. The CDR3 has 14 residues. Looked up from germline, CDR1 is SGHRS and CDR2 is YFSETQ. The CDR3 here is CASSRNRGDYGYTF. In DNA form, the CDR3 reads TGCGCCAGCAGCAGAAACAGGGGAGACTATGGCTACACCTTC.

The V call is TRBV29-1, the J call TRBJ2-5, with a possible D match to TRBD2 (5 bases). The germline V gene has CDR1 SQVTM and CDR2 ANQGSEA. The ends were cut back, 3 bases at V and 2 bases at J, with 13 bases in the middle. The CDR3 covers 14 residues. CDR3 coding DNA: TGCAGCGTTGATAGAAGCGGCCCTCAAGAGACCCAGTACTTC. It codes for CSVDRSGPQETQYF.

The rearrangement links TRBV4-3 to TRBJ2-3, with 9 bases aligning to TRBD2. V gave up 3 bases and J gave up 2 bases; unmatched junction bases: 12. This CDR3 region has 18 residues. CDR1 LGHNA and CDR2 YSLEER come from the germline V gene. The CDR3 region is CASSHTRGAGGTTDTQYF. The CDR3 DNA reads TGCGCCAGCAGCCATACAAGGGGAGCGGGAGGTACCACAGATACGCAGTATTTT.

This chain links TRBV27 with TRBJ2-3, with 7 bases lining up with TRBD1. The CDR3 covers 14 residues. Germline CDR1 is MNHEY and CDR2 is SMNVEV (reference sequence). V shed 3 bases, J shed 4 bases, and the junction held 4 bases outside the gene matches. CDR3 region: CASSLGRGSDTQYF. The CDR3 DNA is TGTGCCAGCAGTTTGGGCAGGGGGTCAGATACGCAGTATTTT.

The CDR3 sequence: CASSEGGVRRNEQFF. CDR3 nucleotides: TGTGCCAGCAGTGAGGGGGGGGTTCGTCGCAATGAGCAGTTCTTC. J is TRBJ2-1 and V is TRBV6-2 or TRBV6-3; tentatively, D is TRBD2 (7 bases). Germline CDR1 is MNHEY and CDR2 is SVGEGT. The CDR3 has 15 residues. V lost 5 bases to trimming and J lost 6 bases, with 17 bases between them.

In DNA form, the CDR3 reads TGTGCCAGCTCACCACCGCGTATGATTAGCGGGAGGCCGGGGAAAGATACGCAGTATTTT. It encodes CASSPPRMISGRPGKDTQYF. The chain is built from TRBV18 and TRBJ2-3, with TRBD2 identical over 10 bases. In germline, CDR1 is KGHSH, CDR2 LQKENI. The CDR3 is 20 residues long. Unmatched junction bases numbered 17, after V lost 0 bases and J lost 5 bases. The complete variable domain, with remaining parts taken from reference TRBV18 and TRBJ2-3, reads NAGVMQNPRHLVRRRGQEARLRCSPMKGHSHVYWYRQLPEEGLKFMVYLQKENIIDESGMPKERFSAEFPKEGPSILRIQQVVRGDSAAYFCASSPPRMISGRPGKDTQYFGPGTRLTVL.

V and J are TRBV4-3 and TRBJ2-7; 8 bases match TRBD2. After removal of 0 bases from V and 0 bases from J, the junction contained 13 bases not matched to a gene. The CDR3 has 19 amino acids. Germline V gives CDR1 LGHNA, CDR2 YSLEER. This CDR3 reads CASSQDDSGVPWGSYEQYF. CDR3 nucleotides: TGCGCCAGCAGCCAAGATGATAGCGGGGTCCCCTGGGGCTCCTACGAGCAGTACTTC.

The chain links TRBV7-3 to TRBJ2-2; 9 nucleotides align to TRBD2. The germline CDR1 and CDR2 sequences are SGHTA and FQGTGA. The CDR3 spans 15 residues. The J segment lost 5 bases and the V segment lost 5 bases, leaving 6 bases of the junction unmatched. CDR3 protein: CASSISGSGTGELFF. The CDR3 DNA reads as TGTGCCAGCAGCATTAGCGGGAGTGGTACCGGGGAGCTGTTTTTT. Using reference TRBV7-3 and TRBJ2-2 for the parts outside the CDR3, the full variable domain is GAGVSQTPSNKVTEKGKYVELRCDPISGHTALYWYRQSLGQGPEFLIYFQGTGAADDSGLPNDRFFAVRPEGSVSTLKIQRTERGDSAVYLCASSISGSGTGELFFGEGSRLTVL.

The CDR3 DNA is TGTGCCAGCTTTTCTGGACAGTTAGCTCAGCCCCAGCATTTT. Translation: CASFSGQLAQPQHF. The chain uses TRBV6-6 and TRBJ1-5; D might be TRBD1 (6 bases). The CDR3 is 14 amino acids. From germline, CDR1 is MNHNY and CDR2 SVGAGI (reference sequence). V lost 8 bases, J lost 6 bases, and 17 bases lay in between.

The chain carries TRBV6-5 and TRBJ2-2; D is undetermined. The V end was cut by 7 bases, the J end by 3 bases, with 9 bases between. The germline CDR1 and CDR2 sequences are MNHEY and SVGAGI. This CDR3 is 13 amino acids long. Here the CDR3 reads CASKRLYTGELFF. DNA of the CDR3: TGTGCCAGCAAACGACTCTACACCGGGGAGCTGTTTTTT.

This rearrangement joins TRBV4-1 to TRBJ2-2; 7 bases are shared with TRBD1. Germline lookup yields CDR1 MGHRA and CDR2 YSYEKL. There are 14 residues in the CDR3. J gave up 1 base and V 9 bases, and 5 bases lay outside the gene matches. Here the CDR3 reads CASTGTENTGELFF. CDR3 nucleotide sequence: TGCGCCAGTACAGGGACAGAGAACACCGGGGAGCTGTTTTTT.

This chain connects TRBV7-2 to TRBJ2-1; 14 bases are shared with TRBD2. The CDR3 totals 16 residues. Germline-derived CDR1 and CDR2 are SGHTA and FQGNSA. V trimming: 5 bases; J trimming: 9 bases; junction bases outside the gene matches: 9. The CDR3 loop is CASSAGTSGSSGEQFF. CDR3 nucleotide sequence: TGTGCCAGCAGCGCCGGGACTAGCGGGAGTAGTGGTGAGCAGTTCTTC. Combining the CDR3 with reference TRBV7-2 and TRBJ2-1 gives the whole variable domain GAGVSQSPSNKVTEKGKDVELRCDPISGHTALYWYRQSLGQGLEFLIYFQGNSAPDKSGLPSDRFSAERTGGSVSTLTIQRTQQEDSAVYLCASSAGTSGSSGEQFFGPGTRLTVL.

The chain combines TRBV6-1 with TRBJ1-1, with a possible D match to TRBD1 (6 bases). Trimming cost V 10 bases and J 5 bases, with 11 bases left between them. The CDR3 runs to 11 residues. Germline CDR1 MNHNS, CDR2 SASEGT. The CDR3 DNA reads as TGTGCCATAGGACAGTTAACTGAAGCTTTCTTT. Amino acid sequence: CAIGQLTEAFF.

The chain combines TRBV7-2 with TRBJ2-7, with 7 nucleotides matching TRBD2. Germline CDR1 is SGHTA and CDR2 is FQGNSA. CDR3 length: 14 amino acids. Germline trimming cut 5 bases from V and 5 bases from J; bases unmatched to any gene: 9. CDR3 amino acids: CASSPRGGGNEQYF. CDR3 DNA: TGTGCCAGCAGCCCACGGGGCGGGGGAAACGAGCAGTACTTC.

The rearrangement uses TRBV7-2 and TRBJ1-5, with a possible D match to TRBD1 (5 bases). CDR3 length: 14 amino acids. CDR1 SGHTA and CDR2 FQGNSA come from the germline V gene. V dropped 6 bases and J dropped 3 bases, with 12 bases sitting between them. The DNA for the CDR3 is TGTGCCAGCAGGGGGCAGGGCCTCAATCAGCCCCAGCATTTT. It encodes CASRGQGLNQPQHF.

V gene TRBV28 combines with J gene TRBJ1-3; D call uncertain. V was shortened by 7 bases and J by 0 bases, with 13 bases between the two germline ends. Germline V CDR1 and CDR2: MDHEN, SYDVKM. The CDR3 contains 15 residues. CDR3 nucleotide sequence: TGTGCCAGCACCCGACATTCTCGCTCTGGAAACACCATATATTTT. Translating gives CASTRHSRSGNTIYF.